A selection of T cell receptor beta chains follows, all from one sample in a study of shared clonotypes between healthy human individuals. Profiling relied on immunoSEQ multiplex PCR, and the TCRdb table lists in-frame clones only, not all of them. The sample includes roughly 2.5 million clones, roughly nine tenths of them seen just once. The sample comprised naive CD4+ T cells sorted from blood. The receptors were sampled from a man aged 18 to 35 in good health. The CDR3 runs from the conserved cysteine through the conserved F or W. Fields, in order: V gene, D gene, J gene, clone size, CDR3 protein, CDR3 DNA. A D gene is named only where the DNA matches it firmly. Clone size is stated in some rows and not others, as once, few, many or a class when expanded.

>TRBV7-2|TRBD2|TRBJ2-7|-
CASTPGLASSEQYF
TGTGCCAGCACCCCGGGACTAGCCTCTAGCGAGCAGTACTTC
>TRBV6-6|TRBD1|TRBJ2-2|-
CASSQTGGNGGELFF
TGTGCCAGCAGCCAGACAGGGGGCAACGGCGGGGAGCTGTTTTTT
>TRBV27|-|TRBJ1-6|-
CASRLAPTQGSPLHF
TGTGCCAGCAGACTCGCTCCGACTCAAGGTTCACCCCTCCACTTT
>TRBV18|-|TRBJ2-3|-
CASSPQSGTFLADTQYF
TGTGCCAGCTCACCTCAGTCCGGGACCTTCCTAGCAGATACGCAGTATTTT
>TRBV30|TRBD2|TRBJ2-5|-
CAWSVPGTRGETQYF
TGTGCCTGGAGTGTACCCGGGACTAGGGGAGAGACCCAGTACTTC
>TRBV30|-|TRBJ1-2|-
CAWTPGRASNYGYTF
TGTGCCTGGACGCCGGGGAGGGCATCTAACTATGGCTACACCTTC
>TRBV11-1|-|TRBJ1-1|-
CASSSKSIYTEAFF
TGTGCCAGCAGCTCTAAATCAATTTACACTGAAGCTTTCTTT
>TRBV4-1|TRBD1|TRBJ1-2|-
CASSQPLTGGSNYGYTF
TGCGCCAGCAGCCAACCTCTTACAGGGGGGTCTAACTATGGCTACACCTTC
>TRBV4-3|-|TRBJ2-5|-
CASSQGGRETQYF
TGCGCCAGCAGCCAAGGGGGCCGGGAGACCCAGTACTTC
>TRBV6-1|TRBD1|TRBJ1-5|-
CASSEELGGLQPQHF
TGTGCCAGCAGTGAAGAATTAGGGGGCCTTCAGCCCCAGCATTTT
>TRBV7-9|-|TRBJ2-1|-
CASSLGGVDRWGGEQFF
TGTGCCAGCAGCTTAGGAGGGGTGGACCGCTGGGGCGGTGAGCAGTTCTTC
>TRBV5-6|-|TRBJ2-1|-
CASSWYRASYNEQFF
TGTGCCAGCAGCTGGTACAGGGCATCCTACAATGAGCAGTTCTTC
>TRBV18|TRBD1|TRBJ1-1|-
CASSPDRAGTEAFF
TGTGCCAGCTCGCCCGACAGGGCTGGCACTGAAGCTTTCTTT
>TRBV10-3|-|TRBJ2-6|-
CAIIDETGHSGANVLTF
TGTGCCATCATCGACGAGACAGGCCACTCTGGGGCCAACGTCCTGACTTTC
>TRBV5-1|TRBD2|TRBJ2-3|-
CASSLEGGPGDTQYF
TGCGCCAGCAGCTTAGAGGGAGGGCCTGGAGATACGCAGTATTTT
>TRBV10-3|-|TRBJ1-1|few
CAISENSGTEAFF
TGTGCCATCAGTGAAAATTCTGGGACTGAAGCTTTCTTT
>TRBV19|-|TRBJ2-3|-
CASRGRGTDTQYF
TGTGCCAGTAGAGGGAGAGGCACAGATACGCAGTATTTT
>TRBV15|-|TRBJ2-7|-
CATSRDNRDGYEQYF
TGTGCCACCAGCAGAGATAACAGGGATGGCTACGAGCAGTACTTC
>TRBV4-1|-|TRBJ1-1|-
CASSQGASGGYTEAFF
TGCGCCAGCAGCCAAGGGGCATCCGGGGGCTACACTGAAGCTTTCTTT
>TRBV7-6|-|TRBJ1-1|once
CASSQPNTEAFF
TGTGCCAGCAGCCAGCCAAACACTGAAGCTTTCTTT
>TRBV2|-|TRBJ2-7|-
CASSADLSYEQYF
TGTGCCAGCAGTGCTGACTTAAGCTACGAGCAGTACTTC
>TRBV25-1|TRBD1|TRBJ1-5|-
CASSPTGNQPQHF
TGTGCCAGCAGTCCGACAGGGAATCAGCCCCAGCATTTT
>TRBV11-2|-|TRBJ2-3|-
CASGTVAGTDTQYF
TGTGCCAGCGGTACTGTGGCAGGCACAGATACGCAGTATTTT
>TRBV13|TRBD1|TRBJ2-3|-
CASSSRDRGEDTQYF
TGTGCCAGCAGCTCACGGGACAGGGGAGAAGATACGCAGTATTTT
>TRBV7-2|-|TRBJ1-3|-
CASSLVKQGLGNTIYF
TGTGCCAGCAGCTTGGTTAAACAGGGACTCGGAAACACCATATATTTT
>TRBV12-5|-|TRBJ2-7|-
CASGLVTGRGSYEQYF
TGTGCTAGTGGTTTGGTAACAGGGAGAGGATCCTACGAGCAGTACTTC
>TRBV2|TRBD2|TRBJ2-7|-
CASRRFAGEGYEQYF
TGTGCCAGCAGGAGATTTGCGGGAGAGGGTTACGAGCAGTACTTC
>TRBV6-1|TRBD1|TRBJ1-5|-
CASRGQGLQPQHF
TGTGCCAGCAGGGGACAGGGGCTTCAGCCCCAGCATTTT
>TRBV19|-|TRBJ1-2|-
CASGTPGRDYGYTF
TGTGCCAGTGGAACCCCGGGAAGGGACTATGGCTACACCTTC
>TRBV5-1|-|TRBJ2-4|-
CASSHDPTGYIQYF
TGCGCCAGCAGCCACGACCCAACAGGGTACATTCAGTACTTC